This record looks at one T cell receptor (beta chain) sequence and its context. These data come from a study of low-dose radiotherapy and immunotherapy resistance in tumors. Study at large: Participants were given intravenous cyclophosphamide 200 mg/m2 every two weeks, one day before radiation and immunotherapy. A dose of 300 mg of oral aspirin was taken by patients daily for four cycles from cycle 1 day 1.

The germline V gene has CDR1 MDHEN and CDR2 SYDVKM. V was pared by 6 bases and J by 0 bases, with 9 bases between. There are 15 residues in the CDR3. First-strand cDNA used TRAV- and TRBV-specific primers, covering alpha and beta chains. TCR amplification used 15 to 20 PCR cycles, a constant-region primer and a V-primer adapter. TCRdb reprocessed the reads via MiXCR and lists one record per CDR3 protein. Here the sample spans under 40,000 distinct CDR3 sequences, around 54% being singletons. The time point here: after trial treatment. Documented treatment: LDRT plus nivolumab, ipilimumab, low-dose cyclophosphamide and aspirin (RACIN trial). Donors, who were enrolled in a single-arm phase I dose-escalation trial, received nivolumab, ipilimumab, aspirin, low-dose cyclophosphamide and low-dose radiotherapy. Patients deemed eligible presented with advanced solid tumors lacking tumor-infiltrating lymphocytes.

The V and J genes are TRBV28 and TRBJ2-6; D ambiguous. The sample here was PBMCs, taken after low-dose radiotherapy plus immunotherapy. This sequence was found in a male donor with gallbladder cancer. CDR3 nucleotides: TGTGCCAGCAGGGAAGGGCGCTCTGGGGCCAACGTCCTGACTTTC. Translating gives CASREGRSGANVLTF.